In its sample, the clone carrying this T cell receptor beta chain was seen once. Antigen unknown. The data are from a study of siplizumab effects on memory and regulatory T cells. Study-wide results and caveats: The study found naive T cells seemingly more diverse than memory cells and seemingly major alloresponse contributors. Mappable alloreactive CD4+ clones came from Treg cells 68.8% of the time on average with siplizumab, against about 25% in controls.

Trimming shortened V by 6 bases and J by 0 bases, and 12 bases separated the two germline ends. Germline V gene data show CDR1 as SNHLY and CDR2 as FYNNEI. This CDR3 is built from 15 residues. Sequencing was performed with immunoSEQ multiplex PCR; in TCRdb, only in-frame clones are kept and a portion is missing. The repertoire holds more than 85,000 clones, roughly nine tenths seen once, with roughly 1.1% in the top ten. The chain employs TRBV2 and TRBJ2-4; either TRBD1 or TRBD2 may supply D (5 bases each). The TCR was taken from a human donor in good health. Sequencing was performed on CD4+ T cells sorted from blood. The DNA for the CDR3 is TGTGCCAGCAGCGGACACGGACTAGCCAAAAACATTCAGTACTTC. Protein sequence: CASSGHGLAKNIQYF.